This T cell receptor beta chain was captured in a study of regulatory T cells in long-lasting Graves disease. General study results and limits: Accuracy may have suffered from the small sample size.

Building the TCR beta libraries relied on iRepertoire HTBI primers, and CDR3 regions underwent Arm-PCR. Per the authors' pipeline: Across samples, about 56 TRBV and some 14 TRBJ segments were found. TCRdb recomputed calls from the multiplex PCR reads with MiXCR, one row per CDR3 protein. TCRdb's processing, not the authors', yielded these V and J calls. This table holds about 310,000 distinct CDR3 sequences, more than 20% found once. From germline, CDR1 is SGHAT and CDR2 FQNNGV. The CDR3 runs to 13 residues. The germline V and J ends were trimmed by 4 bases and 5 bases, with 11 bases remaining between them. Time point given: persistent/refractory GD, antithyroid drugs over 5 years with positive TRAb. RNA from PBMCs was the source of the TCR library. In this sample, this clonotype turned up a few times. Its antigen is unknown.

The chain couples TRBV11-2 to TRBJ1-1, with D hard to call. The specimen was peripheral blood mononuclear cells (PBMCs), collected when the disease was refractory, from a patient treated with antithyroid drugs. The receptor was derived from a female donor with Graves disease. The CDR3 spells CASSSGRRTEAFF. CDR3 in DNA: TGTGCCAGCAGCTCGGGCAGGCGGACTGAAGCTTTCTTT.